Shown below are 26 T cell receptor beta chains from a single sample sequenced in a study of CD8+ T cells in alopecia areata. In each case, RNA was isolated and then reverse transcribed into cDNA as the sequencing template. Using immunoSEQ multiplex PCR, the repertoire was profiled, and TCRdb retains in-frame clones only, with some absent. The sample consists of 90,000 to 120,000 clones, 80% to 85% of them appearing once. Treatment indicated: oral pan-JAK inhibitor, 5-10 mg twice daily. The sequenced sample was CD8+ T cells sorted from blood, obtained at week 24, from a patient treated with tofacitinib. The receptor source for this set is a human donor with alopecia areata.

This chain uses TRBV9 with TRBJ2-1, with 11 bases that match TRBD2. The CDR3 contains 16 residues. Per germline, CDR1 SGDLS and CDR2 YYNGEE. V lost 5 bases, J lost 7 bases, and 11 bases stayed unmatched. The CDR3 bases are TGTGCCAGCAGTCCCTGGTCTAGCGGGGGGAAGAATGAGCAGTTCTTC. As protein: CASSPWSSGGKNEQFF.

The V call is TRBV4-3, the J call TRBJ2-7, with D tentatively TRBD1 or TRBD2 (5 bases each). The germline V gene encodes CDR1 LGHNA and CDR2 YSLEER. The CDR3 contains 14 residues. V was clipped by 4 bases and J by 2 bases, with 12 bases between them. The CDR3 nucleotides are TGCGCCAGCAGCCCACCGGGACGGCCCTACGAGCAGTACTTC. This codes for CASSPPGRPYEQYF.

V usage is TRBV11-2 and J usage is TRBJ2-1, with TRBD2 identical over 11 bases. There are 15 residues in the CDR3. Losses at the gene ends were 4 bases for V and 2 bases for J; bases not matched to a gene: 1. Germline CDR1 and CDR2: SGHAT and FQNNGV. CDR3 sequence reads: CASSSGLAAYNEQFF. CDR3 coding DNA: TGTGCCAGCAGCTCGGGACTAGCGGCCTACAATGAGCAGTTCTTC.

V gene TRBV5-1 combines with J gene TRBJ2-5, with 10 bases lining up with TRBD2. The germline CDR1 and CDR2 sequences are SGHRS and YFSETQ. Unmatched junction bases numbered 4, after V lost 1 base and J lost 1 base. The CDR3 loop spans 16 amino acids. The CDR3 loop is CASSLSLAGAQETQYF. As DNA, the CDR3 is TGCGCCAGCAGCTTGAGTCTAGCGGGGGCCCAAGAGACCCAGTACTTC.

This chain uses TRBV6-5 with TRBJ1-5, with D possibly being TRBD1 (5 bases). Trimming took off 2 bases at V and 5 bases at J, with 10 bases between the two ends. Germline CDR1 is MNHEY and CDR2 is SVGAGI. The length of the CDR3 is 14 residues. The CDR3 nucleotides read TGTGCCAGCAGTTACACAGGAAGGGATCAGCCCCAGCATTTT. Translation: CASSYTGRDQPQHF.

The chain is built from TRBV9 and TRBJ2-2; D perhaps matches TRBD1 (6 bases). V was clipped by 4 bases and J by 5 bases, with 24 bases between them. The germline V gene encodes CDR1 SGDLS and CDR2 YYNGEE. The CDR3 has 18 residues. The CDR3 DNA is TGTGCCAGCAGCCTAGACCCCGGTTCAGGGGCCTTAACCGGGGAGCTGTTTTTT. Protein: CASSLDPGSGALTGELFF.

The genes are TRBV2 and TRBJ2-1, with D unclear. In germline, CDR1 is SNHLY, CDR2 FYNNEI. The CDR3 length is 15 residues. V was clipped by 10 bases and J by 1 base, with 17 bases between them. CDR3 bases: TGTGCCACTTCGGCAAATTTGGGATCCTACAATGAGCAGTTCTTC. Amino acid sequence: CATSANLGSYNEQFF.

The chain combines TRBV4-1 with TRBJ2-7, with unresolved D. The CDR3 runs to 16 residues. V was clipped by 0 bases and J by 3 bases, with 15 bases between them. Per the germline V gene, CDR1 is MGHRA and CDR2 is YSYEKL. CDR3 sequence reads: CASSQELGRDIYEQYF. CDR3 in DNA: TGCGCCAGCAGCCAAGAATTAGGCAGAGATATCTACGAGCAGTACTTC.

This clone is a singleton in its sample. The genes are TRBV11-2 and TRBJ2-1; D is unresolved. CDR3 size: 12 residues. Trimming removed 3 bases at V and 7 bases at J, with 7 bases between. CDR1 and CDR2 from the germline V gene are SGHAT and FQNNGV. This CDR3 reads CASSFSVNEQFF. CDR3 sequence (DNA): TGTGCCAGCAGCTTCTCGGTGAATGAGCAGTTCTTC.

The CDR3 nucleotides are TGCAGCGCCGGACTAGCGCACAATGAGCAGTTCTTC. This gives the protein CSAGLAHNEQFF. The gene calls are TRBV29-1 and TRBJ2-1, with 9 positions matching TRBD2. The CDR3 has 12 amino acids. Germline V gene sequence: CDR1 SQVTM, CDR2 ANQGSEA. J was trimmed by 5 bases and V by 7 bases; bases with no gene match: 3.

The chain uses TRBV7-9 and TRBJ2-3; tentative D call: TRBD1 (6 bases). The CDR3 contains 17 residues. V lost 1 base to trimming and J lost 1 base, with 15 bases between them. CDR1 and CDR2 from the germline V gene are SEHNR and FQNEAQ (reference sequence). CDR3 sequence: CASSLGFRGGGTDTQYF. In DNA, the CDR3 is TGTGCCAGCAGCTTAGGATTCAGGGGTGGGGGCACAGATACGCAGTATTTT.

The gene calls are TRBV29-1 and TRBJ2-1, with 11 bases matching TRBD2. Germline trimming cut 2 bases from V and 4 bases from J; bases unmatched to any gene: 7. CDR1 is SQVTM, CDR2 ANQGSEA, per germline. The length of the CDR3 is 16 residues. CDR3 nucleotides: TGCAGCGTTGAAATCCTAGCGGGGGGAGATTACAATGAGCAGTTCTTC. Amino acids: CSVEILAGGDYNEQFF.

The rearrangement uses TRBV4-2 and TRBJ1-1; D uncertain. Trimming removed 1 base from V and 2 bases from J, with 2 bases in between. The length of the CDR3 is 12 residues. Looked up from germline, CDR1 is LGHNA and CDR2 is YNFKEQ. DNA for the CDR3: TGTGCCAGCAGCCAAGGCAACACTGAAGCTTTCTTT. Translated, it gives CASSQGNTEAFF.

A few counts support this clone. The chain couples TRBV10-3 to TRBJ2-5; D might be TRBD1 or TRBD2, each matching 6 bases. V was clipped by 4 bases and J by 5 bases, with 14 bases between them. This CDR3 is built from 14 residues. Germline CDR1 and CDR2: ENHRY and SYGVKD. CDR3 region: CAISGGTSEETQYF. CDR3 coding DNA: TGTGCCATCAGTGGCGGGACATCCGAGGAGACCCAGTACTTC.

The chain recombines TRBV7-6 with TRBJ1-1; D is ambiguous. Germline V gene data show CDR1 as SGHVS and CDR2 as FNYEAQ. Trimming took off 5 bases at V and 2 bases at J, with 18 bases between the two ends. The CDR3 length is 16 residues. Here the CDR3 reads CASSPLAEGANTEAFF. The CDR3 nucleotides are TGTGCCAGCAGCCCATTGGCGGAAGGAGCTAACACTGAAGCTTTCTTT.

The V call is TRBV7-9, the J call TRBJ2-2; TRBD1 matches at 9 bases. The V segment lost 4 bases and the J segment 5 bases; nucleotides outside the gene matches: 2. Looked up from germline, CDR1 is SEHNR and CDR2 is FQNEAQ (reference sequence). The CDR3 has 14 amino acids. The CDR3 nucleotides read TGTGCCAGCAGCTCACAGGGGGCAACCGGGGAGCTGTTTTTT. Translating gives CASSSQGATGELFF.

V gene TRBV29-1 combines with J gene TRBJ2-6; D is uncertain. The CDR3 runs to 12 residues. The V end lost 7 bases, the J end lost 2 bases, and 6 bases lay between the germline ends. Germline-derived CDR1 and CDR2 are SQVTM and ANQGSEA. The CDR3 region is CSAWTGANVLTF. The CDR3 coding sequence is TGCAGCGCCTGGACTGGGGCCAACGTCCTGACTTTC.

The V and J genes are TRBV9 and TRBJ1-1, with D hard to call. V gave up 0 bases and J gave up 0 bases, with 9 bases separating them. From germline, CDR1 is SGDLS and CDR2 YYNGEE. This CDR3 has 15 amino acids. The CDR3 reads CASSVGPGLNTEAFF. The CDR3 DNA is TGTGCCAGCAGCGTAGGTCCAGGTTTGAACACTGAAGCTTTCTTT.

This rearrangement joins TRBV13 to TRBJ2-7, with 8 bases aligning to TRBD1. The junction had 11 bases not matched to a gene; V was cut back by 5 bases and J by 5 bases. CDR1 and CDR2 from the germline V gene are PRHDT and FYEKMQ (reference sequence). This CDR3 is 15 amino acids long. The CDR3 is CASSLLKDRGHEQYF. The CDR3 DNA reads TGTGCCAGCAGCCTTCTTAAAGACAGGGGCCACGAGCAGTACTTC.

The CDR3 DNA reads TGTGCCATCAGTGAGTCGATTAGCGGGGGCCGTCAGGAGGAGACCCAGTACTTC. Its translation is CAISESISGGRQEETQYF. The rearrangement links TRBV10-3 to TRBJ2-5; 9 positions agree with TRBD2. The CDR3 is 18 residues long. The V and J ends lost 0 bases and 5 bases, in that order; junction bases with no gene match: 13. Germline V gene sequence: CDR1 ENHRY, CDR2 SYGVKD.

V gene TRBV2 combines with J gene TRBJ2-3, with 8 nucleotides matching TRBD1. The V segment lost 8 bases and the J segment 4 bases; nucleotides outside the gene matches: 8. The CDR3 runs to 14 residues. Looked up from germline, CDR1 is SNHLY and CDR2 is FYNNEI. The CDR3 reads CASLTGEGADTQYF. The CDR3, as DNA: TGTGCCAGCCTGACAGGGGAAGGTGCAGATACGCAGTATTTT.

This clone was counted between two and nine times. J is TRBJ2-7 and V is TRBV30, with D perhaps matching TRBD2 (5 bases). CDR3 size: 14 residues. Trimming cost V 4 bases and J 3 bases, with 16 bases left between them. Germline-derived CDR1 and CDR2 are GTSNPN and SVGIG (reference sequence). The CDR3 DNA sequence: TGTGCCTGGACCCGGGCCAGCGGTATCTACGAGCAGTACTTC. It yields the protein CAWTRASGIYEQYF.

V usage is TRBV4-3 and J usage is TRBJ2-5, with 7 bases lining up with TRBD2. Losses at the gene ends were 0 bases for V and 1 base for J; bases not matched to a gene: 5. The CDR3 spans 16 residues. Germline CDR1 and CDR2: LGHNA and YSLEER. In nucleotides, the CDR3 is TGCGCCAGCAGCCAAGATCCTAGCGGCCCCCAAGAGACCCAGTACTTC. Amino acid sequence: CASSQDPSGPQETQYF.

This clone was detected a few times. The gene calls are TRBV11-2 and TRBJ2-3, with 7 bases that match TRBD2. The CDR3 runs 15 residues. Germline CDR1 is SGHAT and CDR2 is FQNNGV. J gave up 0 bases and V 1 base, and 1 base lay outside the gene matches. CDR3 protein: CASSLVGGSTDTQYF. As DNA, the CDR3 is TGTGCCAGCAGCTTAGTGGGGGGGAGCACAGATACGCAGTATTTT.

A word on this clone: Sequence at one end of the junction differs from germline and may be a read error. The chain carries TRBV4-3 and TRBJ2-6; the D gene is possibly TRBD1 (5 bases). This CDR3 comprises 17 residues. Per germline, CDR1 LGHNA and CDR2 YSLEER. CDR3 sequence reads: CASSQDRLISGADVLTF. The DNA of the CDR3 is TGCGCCAGCAGCCAAGATCGCCTAATCTCTGGGGCCGACGTCCTGACTTTC.

V and J are TRBV12-5 and TRBJ2-1; the D gene is possibly TRBD1 (6 bases). The V end lost 0 bases, the J end lost 12 bases, and 12 bases lay between the germline ends. CDR1 is LGHNT, CDR2 FRNRAP, per germline. The length of the CDR3 is 13 residues. DNA of the CDR3: TGTGCTAGTGGTTTGGTACAGTGGGGGCCGCAGTTCTTC. Amino acids: CASGLVQWGPQFF. Filled out from reference TRBV12-5 and TRBJ2-1, the complete variable domain reads DARVTQTPRHKVTEMGQEVTMRCQPILGHNTVFWYRQTMMQGLELLAYFRNRAPLDDSGMPKDRFSAEMPDATLATLKIQPSEPRDSAVYFCASGLVQWGPQFFGPGTRLTVL.